This is a list of T cell receptor beta chains from one sample in a study of blood T cell repertoires in COVID-19. The repertoire was sequenced with immunoSEQ multiplex PCR; TCRdb's copy has only in-frame clones and lacks some. The sample shows under 150,000 clones, approximately 85% of them seen only once. Sequencing was done on a sample of peripheral blood. All receptors come from a man older than 75 with acute or convalescent COVID-19. Each CDR3 is given with its conserved first and last residue. Each record gives: V gene, CDR3 protein.

TRBV6-5,CASSYGTGFSHEQYF
TRBV27,CASSLLAGGFTGELFF
TRBV27,CASSLLPTGGNTEAFF
TRBV18,CASSPSGQDGYGYTF
TRBV5-1,CASSLGAGGYNTEAFF
TRBV7-9,CASSLGPTGVSVSNQPQHF
TRBV18,CASSPVSDINTEAFF
TRBV5-1,CASSSLMDTYGYTF
TRBV7-2,CASSLQGFRVDEKLFF
TRBV5-1,CASSSAGFYGYTF
TRBV5-5,CASSLGLVSNQPQHF
TRBV6-2/TRBV6-3,CASSSGTSGRIYEQYF
TRBV6-5,CASRGDGGSNQPQHF
TRBV12-3/TRBV12-4,CASSRLGRDTQYF
TRBV7-3,CASSSLGGAGETQYF